Shown below are 27 T cell receptor beta chains from a single sample sequenced in a study of blood T cells in healthy people across ages. Alongside a J-beta primer mix, a sample-barcoded 5' primer served in a second PCR lasting roughly 7 to 11 cycles. From the 5' RACE reads, TCRdb called clonotypes with MiXCR, one entry per CDR3 protein. This sample carries hundreds of thousands of distinct CDR3 sequences, roughly 44% of them seen once, and the ten largest clones take 20%. The specimen was blood. The receptors derive from a woman aged 60-70 years in good health.

A remark on this clonotype: This may stem from a read error, because a much larger clone lies one nucleotide away. CDR3 in amino acids: CASSMANEQFF. Here the CDR3 DNA reads TGTGCCAGCAGTATGGCCAATGAGCAGTTCTTC. J is TRBJ2-1 and V is TRBV6-2 or TRBV6-3; D not certain. Germline V CDR1 and CDR2: MNHEY, SVGEGT. V shed 5 bases and J shed 6 bases, with 5 bases lying between them. The length of the CDR3 is 11 residues.

The J gene is TRBJ2-1, the V gene TRBV3-1, with D perhaps TRBD1 (6 bases). The end of the DNA fits TRBJ2-7 better, so the J call may be wrong. This CDR3 has 15 residues. Germline V lookup: CDR1 LGHDT, CDR2 YNNKEL (reference sequence). CDR3 nucleotides: TGTGCCAGCAGACAGGGCAGTAGCTCCTACAATGAGCAGTACTTC. Encoded protein: CASRQGSSSYNEQYF.

The chain carries TRBV2 and TRBJ1-1; the D gene is possibly TRBD1 (6 bases). Germline assignment: CDR1 SNHLY and CDR2 FYNNEI. V was shortened by 8 bases and J by 0 bases, with 10 bases between the two germline ends. The CDR3 contains 13 residues. CDR3 loop: CASGGAVNTEAFF. The CDR3 nucleotides are TGTGCCAGCGGGGGGGCGGTGAACACTGAAGCTTTCTTT. The whole variable domain, remainder taken from reference TRBV2 and TRBJ1-1, is EPEVTQTPSHQVTQMGQEVILRCVPISNHLYFYWYRQILGQKVEFLVSFYNNEISEKSEIFDDQFSVERPDGSNFTLKIRSTKLEDSAMYFCASGGAVNTEAFFGQGTRLTVV.

The gene calls are TRBV9 and TRBJ1-6; D call uncertain. The germline V and J ends were trimmed by 3 bases and 7 bases, with 11 bases remaining between them. Germline assignment: CDR1 SGDLS and CDR2 YYNGEE. CDR3 length equals 14 residues. CDR3 DNA: TGTGCCAGCAGCGAGGAGGTCGGGAATTCACCCCTCCACTTT. Translated, it gives CASSEEVGNSPLHF.

This clonotype was detected ten times or more. V gene TRBV29-1 combines with J gene TRBJ2-1; possible D gene TRBD1, 5 bases. Trimming took off 5 bases at V and 2 bases at J, with 10 bases between the two ends. Germline V CDR1 and CDR2: SQVTM, ANQGSEA. The CDR3 has 13 residues. CDR3 bases: TGCAGCGTTCAAGGGGTAGCCTACAATGAGCAGTTCTTC. It yields the protein CSVQGVAYNEQFF.

The chain carries TRBV11-3 and TRBJ2-1; D gene unclear. Germline CDR1 reads SGHNT; CDR2 reads YENEEA. The CDR3 runs 14 residues. Trimming pared 5 bases from V and 8 bases from J, leaving 16 bases between. This CDR3 is CASSARTWDHEQFF. For the CDR3, the DNA is TGTGCCAGCAGCGCCCGGACGTGGGATCATGAGCAGTTCTTC.

This clonotype was detected a few times. J is TRBJ2-1 and V is TRBV7-2, with 10 bases lining up with TRBD2. Trimming cost V 5 bases and J 2 bases; bases outside gene matches: 6. CDR1 is SGHTA and CDR2 is FQGNSA in the germline V gene. There are 16 residues in the CDR3. The CDR3 sequence: CASSRGSGGAYNEQFF. The CDR3 DNA is TGTGCCAGCAGCCGGGGAAGCGGGGGGGCCTACAATGAGCAGTTCTTC.

This chain links TRBV7-3 with TRBJ2-5, with a weak D call TRBD2 (5 bases). With the DNA end fitting TRBJ2-7 better, the J assignment may be wrong. CDR3 size: 14 residues. Germline CDR1 SGHTA, CDR2 FQGTGA. The CDR3 here is CASSPRPLGSEQYF. DNA for the CDR3: TGTGCCAGCAGCCCACGACCACTAGGTAGCGAGCAGTACTTC.

The rearrangement links TRBV5-1 to TRBJ2-3; TRBD1 agrees at 12 bases. CDR3 length: 18 amino acids. Germline CDR1 reads SGHRS; CDR2 reads YFSETQ. With V trimmed by 6 bases and J by 0 bases, 11 bases remained unmatched. The CDR3 protein is CASILGDRGLGSTDTQYF. The CDR3 bases are TGCGCCAGCATCCTTGGGGACAGGGGGCTCGGAAGCACAGATACGCAGTATTTT. Looking up the rest from reference TRBV5-1 and TRBJ2-3 gives the full variable domain: KAGVTQTPRYLIKTRGQQVTLSCSPISGHRSVSWYQQTPGQGLQFLFEYFSETQRNKGNFPGRFSGRQFSNSRSEMNVSTLELGDSALYLCASILGDRGLGSTDTQYFGPGTRLTVL.

The J gene is TRBJ2-6, the V gene TRBV19; D tentatively reads TRBD1 or TRBD2 (5 bases each). The germline CDR1 and CDR2 sequences are LNHDA and SQIVND (reference sequence). CDR3 size: 15 residues. Trimming took off 7 bases at V and 0 bases at J, with 10 bases between the two ends. In DNA, the CDR3 is TGTGCCAGTAAATCTGGGGGCTCTGGGGCCAACGTCCTGACTTTC. Protein: CASKSGGSGANVLTF.

This clonotype was seen only a few times. The chain joins TRBV11-2 to TRBJ2-7; 7 bases line up with TRBD1. V shed 5 bases, J shed 2 bases, and the junction held 9 bases outside the gene matches. This CDR3 region has 15 residues. CDR1 and CDR2 from the germline V gene are SGHAT and FQNNGV. CDR3 nucleotide sequence: TGTGCCAGCAGCGATGACAGGGCCGTGACCTACGAGCAGTACTTC. Residues: CASSDDRAVTYEQYF.

The V and J genes are TRBV3-1 and TRBJ1-4; 8 positions match TRBD1. Unmatched junction bases numbered 10, after V lost 0 bases and J lost 10 bases. From germline, CDR1 is LGHDT and CDR2 YNNKEL (reference sequence). This CDR3 spans 16 amino acids. The CDR3 loop reads CASSQDGGQGSRKLFF. CDR3 bases: TGTGCCAGCAGCCAAGATGGAGGACAGGGCTCTAGAAAACTGTTTTTT.

This clonotype occurred many times. The chain has TRBV10-3 and TRBJ2-3; 8 nucleotides align to TRBD2. The CDR3 is 17 amino acids. Germline V gene lookup returns CDR1 ENHRY and CDR2 SYGVKD. The J segment lost 3 bases and the V segment lost 0 bases, leaving 8 bases of the junction unmatched. CDR3 sequence reads: CAISESILAGGTDTQYF. CDR3 nucleotide sequence: TGTGCCATCAGTGAGTCTATCCTAGCGGGTGGGACAGATACGCAGTATTTT.

V usage is TRBV12-3 or TRBV12-4 and J usage is TRBJ2-5; the match to TRBD1 covers 8 bases. CDR3 length equals 15 residues. V gave up 2 bases and J gave up 4 bases; unmatched junction bases: 6. CDR3 nucleotide sequence: TGTGCCAGCAGTTTAACTACAGACAGGGGAGAGACCCAGTACTTC. Its translation: CASSLTTDRGETQYF.

J is TRBJ2-3 and V is TRBV27, with D perhaps TRBD1 (6 bases). Germline CDR1 reads MNHEY; CDR2 reads SMNVEV (reference sequence). The CDR3 is made up of 14 amino acids. V was pared by 2 bases and J by 3 bases, with 9 bases between. CDR3 sequence reads: CASSLNRVTDTQYF. The CDR3 DNA follows: TGTGCCAGCAGTTTAAACAGGGTTACAGATACGCAGTATTTT.

The V gene is TRBV2, the J gene TRBJ2-7; D not certain. V was clipped by 4 bases and J by 6 bases, with 19 bases between them. The germline V gene encodes CDR1 SNHLY and CDR2 FYNNEI. The CDR3 has 15 amino acids. The CDR3 bases are TGTGCCAGCAGTGGGGTTACGGTGCAGTTCTCCGAGCAGTACTTC. Translation: CASSGVTVQFSEQYF. The full variable domain, with the rest looked up from reference TRBV2 and TRBJ2-7, is EPEVTQTPSHQVTQMGQEVILRCVPISNHLYFYWYRQILGQKVEFLVSFYNNEISEKSEIFDDQFSVERPDGSNFTLKIRSTKLEDSAMYFCASSGVTVQFSEQYFGPGTRLTVT.

The J gene is TRBJ2-7, the V gene TRBV20-1, with 8 positions matching TRBD2. Trimming at V came to 2 bases and at J to 3 bases, leaving 6 bases not matched to a gene. In germline, CDR1 is DFQATT, CDR2 SNEGSKA (reference sequence). CDR3 length equals 14 residues. CDR3 nucleotide sequence: TGCAGTGCTAGACCGGGGGGGTCGTACTACGAGCAGTACTTC. It codes for CSARPGGSYYEQYF.

Details on this clonotype: This clone may be a read error of a much larger clone one base away. Here the CDR3 DNA reads TGTACCAGCAGACTAGCGGGTTCCTACGAGCAGTACTTC. Translating it yields CTSRLAGSYEQYF. V gene TRBV7-2 combines with J gene TRBJ2-7; 9 bases line up with TRBD2. V lost 6 bases to trimming and J lost 1 base; unmatched junction nucleotides: 1. Germline values: CDR1 SGHTA, CDR2 FQGNSA. The CDR3 length is 13 residues.

The J gene is TRBJ2-3, the V gene TRBV2; TRBD2 agrees at 7 bases. CDR1 and CDR2 from the germline V gene are SNHLY and FYNNEI. The CDR3 is 17 amino acids. J lost 1 base, V lost 0 bases, and 7 bases had no gene match. As DNA, the CDR3 is TGTGCCAGCAGTGAAGCGAAACGACTAGCCGGCACAGATACGCAGTATTTT. The encoded protein is CASSEAKRLAGTDTQYF.

The chain employs TRBV28 and TRBJ2-4; TRBD1 or TRBD2 may be the D gene (6 bases each). The CDR3 runs 15 residues. The V gene's germline CDR1 is MDHEN and CDR2 SYDVKM. V was shortened by 4 bases and J by 0 bases, with 10 bases between the two germline ends. CDR3 sequence (DNA): TGTGCCAGCAGTTCGGGGGCGGAAGCCAAAAACATTCAGTACTTC. Translating gives CASSSGAEAKNIQYF.

This chain links TRBV27 with TRBJ1-2; 10 bases fit TRBD1. The CDR3 sequence is 14 residues long. Germline V lookup: CDR1 MNHEY, CDR2 SMNVEV (reference sequence). V trimming: 5 bases; J trimming: 6 bases; junction bases outside the gene matches: 6. Written as DNA, the CDR3 is TGTGCCAGCAGTAATGACAGGGGGCTGGATGGCTACACCTTC. Translating it yields CASSNDRGLDGYTF.

For this clonotype: The germline gene is not matched at one end of the junction; a read error may be the cause. This chain connects TRBV7-2 to TRBJ2-4; 13 bases align to TRBD2. Germline CDR1 is SGHTA and CDR2 is FQGNSA. The CDR3 is made up of 17 amino acids. The CDR3 region is CAGSSYFSGLAGDGQYF. CDR3 DNA sequence: TGTGCCGGCAGCTCTTACTTCTCAGGACTAGCGGGAGACGGGCAGTACTTC.

Only one count was recorded for this clonotype. V is TRBV6-5 and J is TRBJ1-1; D ambiguous. From germline, CDR1 is MNHEY and CDR2 SVGAGI. Between the trimmed V and J ends, which lost 2 bases and 1 base, there was a span of 11 bases. There are 15 residues in the CDR3. CDR3 nucleotide sequence: TGTGCCAGCAGTTACAAGCGGGGAGGGAACACTGAAGCTTTCTTT. Its protein product is CASSYKRGGNTEAFF.

The genes are TRBV9 and TRBJ1-2; 8 positions match TRBD1. The CDR3 length is 14 residues. CDR1 and CDR2 from the germline V gene are SGDLS and YYNGEE. J gave up 6 bases and V 3 bases, and 7 bases lay outside the gene matches. DNA of the CDR3: TGTGCCAGCAGCGGAGGACAGGGACTGGATGGCTACACCTTC. This translates into CASSGGQGLDGYTF.

The table lists this clonotype with a few counts. The J gene is TRBJ1-1, the V gene TRBV28; D unclear. CDR1 is MDHEN and CDR2 is SYDVKM in the germline V gene. There are 11 residues in the CDR3. Trimming removed 8 bases from V and 7 bases from J, with 11 bases in between. The CDR3 nucleotides read TGTGCCAGCGCTTCCGCCTATGAAGCTTTCTTT. As protein: CASASAYEAFF.

V usage is TRBV28 and J usage is TRBJ2-3; D may be TRBD1 or TRBD2 (5 bases each). CDR3 length: 16 amino acids. V was trimmed by 5 bases and J by 2 bases, leaving 17 bases between them. From germline, CDR1 is MDHEN and CDR2 SYDVKM. CDR3: CASSPHGAGATDTQYF. The CDR3 DNA sequence: TGTGCCAGCAGTCCCCACGGGGCCGGAGCCACAGATACGCAGTATTTT. Combining the CDR3 with reference TRBV28 and TRBJ2-3 gives the whole variable domain DVKVTQSSRYLVKRTGEKVFLECVQDMDHENMFWYRQDPGLGLRLIYFSYDVKMKEKGDIPEGYSVSREKKERFSLILESASTNQTSMYLCASSPHGAGATDTQYFGPGTRLTVL.

About this clonotype itself: Germline is not matched at one junction end, which may reflect a read error. This sequence joins TRBV27 and TRBJ2-6; D may be TRBD1 (5 bases). The CDR3 is 17 residues long. Germline lookup yields CDR1 MNHEY and CDR2 SMNVEV (reference sequence). DNA for the CDR3: TGTGCCAGCAGTTTATGGGGCGACGCCTCTGGGGCCGACGTCCTGACTTTC. This codes for CASSLWGDASGADVLTF.